The T cell receptor (beta chain) under discussion was sequenced for a study of cytomegalovirus exposure and HLA in healthy donors. General study findings and limits: In vitro confirmation showed a few CMV-associated chains to be CMV antigen specific. Despite most TCR sequences being rare, some public TCRs occurred in many donors.

There are 14 residues in the CDR3. With 2 bases removed from V and 3 bases from J, the gap between germline ends came to 11 bases. Germline V gene lookup returns CDR1 SGHVS and CDR2 FQNEAQ. Note on this clone: Its specificity is not known.

From the roughly 110-subject validation cohort, which was separate from the roughly 670-subject first cohort, the donors were drawn. Clones were read by immunoSEQ multiplex PCR, and TCRdb kept only the in-frame ones, dropping some. The data contain a few hundred thousand clones, 86% of them singletons. The TCR comes from a woman aged 18-35 years in good health and CMV-seronegative. Sequencing used PBMCs. The chain has TRBV7-8 and TRBJ2-7; tentative D call: TRBD2 (5 bases). For the CDR3, the DNA is TGTGCCAGCAGCTTAAATTCTGGAGGCTACGAGCAGTACTTC. Amino acid sequence: CASSLNSGGYEQYF.